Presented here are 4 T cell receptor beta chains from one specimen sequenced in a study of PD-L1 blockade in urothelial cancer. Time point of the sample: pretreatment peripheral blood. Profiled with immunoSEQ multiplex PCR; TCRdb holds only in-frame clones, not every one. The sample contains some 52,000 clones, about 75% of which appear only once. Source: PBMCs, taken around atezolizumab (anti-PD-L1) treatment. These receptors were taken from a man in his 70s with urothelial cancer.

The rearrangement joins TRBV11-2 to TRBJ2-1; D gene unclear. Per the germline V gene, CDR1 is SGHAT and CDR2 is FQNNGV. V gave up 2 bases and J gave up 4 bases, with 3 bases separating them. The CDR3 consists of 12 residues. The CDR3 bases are TGTGCCAGCAGCTTACCTTACAATGAGCAGTTCTTC. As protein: CASSLPYNEQFF. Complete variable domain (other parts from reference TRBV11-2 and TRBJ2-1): EAGVAQSPRYKIIEKRQSVAFWCNPISGHATLYWYQQILGQGPKLLIQFQNNGVVDDSQLPKDRFSAERLKGVDSTLKIQPAKLEDSAVYLCASSLPYNEQFFGPGTRLTVL.

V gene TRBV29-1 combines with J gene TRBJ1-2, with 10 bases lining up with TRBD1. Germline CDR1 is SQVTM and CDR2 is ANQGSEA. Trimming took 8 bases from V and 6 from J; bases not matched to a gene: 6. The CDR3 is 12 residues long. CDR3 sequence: CSLRTGGHGYTF. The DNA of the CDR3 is TGCAGCTTAAGGACAGGGGGGCATGGCTACACCTTC.

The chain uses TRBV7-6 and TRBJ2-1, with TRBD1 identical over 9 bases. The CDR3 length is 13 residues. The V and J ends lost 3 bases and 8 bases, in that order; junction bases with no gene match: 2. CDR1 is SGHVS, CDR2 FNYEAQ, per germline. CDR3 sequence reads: CASSFRTGDEQFF. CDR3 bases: TGTGCCAGCAGCTTTCGGACAGGGGATGAGCAGTTCTTC. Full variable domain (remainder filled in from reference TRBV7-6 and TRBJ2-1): GAGVSQSPRYKVTKRGQDVALRCDPISGHVSLYWYRQALGQGPEFLTYFNYEAQQDKSGLPNDRFSAERPEGSISTLTIQRTEQRDSAMYRCASSFRTGDEQFFGPGTRLTVL.

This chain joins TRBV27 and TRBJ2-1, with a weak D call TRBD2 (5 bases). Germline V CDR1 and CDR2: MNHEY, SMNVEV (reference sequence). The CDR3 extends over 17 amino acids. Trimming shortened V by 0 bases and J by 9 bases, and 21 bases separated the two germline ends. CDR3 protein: CASSLSRSKTGRGEQFF. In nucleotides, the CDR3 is TGTGCCAGCAGTTTATCGAGATCCAAGACTGGACGGGGTGAGCAGTTCTTC.